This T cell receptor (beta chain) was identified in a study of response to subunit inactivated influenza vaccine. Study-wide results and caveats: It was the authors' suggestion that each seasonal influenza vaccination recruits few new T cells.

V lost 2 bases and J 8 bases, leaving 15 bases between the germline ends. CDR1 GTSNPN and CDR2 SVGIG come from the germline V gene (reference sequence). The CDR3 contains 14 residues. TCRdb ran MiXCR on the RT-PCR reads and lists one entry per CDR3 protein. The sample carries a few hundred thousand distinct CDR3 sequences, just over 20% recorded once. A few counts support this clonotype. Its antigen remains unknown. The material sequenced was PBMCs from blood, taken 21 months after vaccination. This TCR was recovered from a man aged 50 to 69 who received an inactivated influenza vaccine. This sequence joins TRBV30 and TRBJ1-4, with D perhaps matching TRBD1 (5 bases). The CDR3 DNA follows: TGTGCCTGGAGTATCGGCAGGGTTGGCGAAAAACTGTTTTTT. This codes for CAWSIGRVGEKLFF.